A selection of T cell receptor beta chains follows, all from one sample in a study of T cell repertoires in cytomegalovirus infection. Their cognate antigens are unknown. TCRdb fed the reads into MiXCR, producing one record per CDR3 protein. This table has approximately 770,000 distinct CDR3 sequences, almost 30% appearing once. The specimen was cultured CD8+ T cells from PBMCs, collected from culture after CMV antigen stimulation. The receptors were gathered from a human donor in good health (CMV status not recorded). Some clones in this sample may be carry-over from other donors' samples. Both conserved end residues are part of each CDR3. The D gene is left open where the match is weak. The size of a clone is reported for some rows only, either as once, few or many, or as a class for expanded clones.

CDR3 DNA,CDR3 protein,D gene,clone size,V gene,J gene
TGTGCCAGTAGTTCGGCTAGCGGGGGGGTTGGTGAGCAGTTCTTC,CASSSASGGVGEQFF,TRBD2,-,TRBV19,TRBJ2-1
TGTGCCAGCAGCAGAAACAGGGGATCAGGACAGCCCCAGCATTTT,CASSRNRGSGQPQHF,TRBD1,many,TRBV7-2,TRBJ1-5
TGTGCCAGCAGTACCGGGGACGCGGGCGGTGGAGAGACCCAGTACTTC,CASSTGDAGGGETQYF,-,few,TRBV5-8,TRBJ2-5
TGTGCCAGCAGTTTATTCTCAGAAAACAATGAGCAGTTCTTC,CASSLFSENNEQFF,-,-,TRBV27,TRBJ2-1
TGTGCCAGCAGTTCGAGGGGTCAGCTTGATGAAAAACTGTTTTTT,CASSSRGQLDEKLFF,-,few,TRBV28,TRBJ1-4
TGCAGCGTTGACTTTCGCCCGCAAGAGACCCAGTACTTC,CSVDFRPQETQYF,-,-,TRBV29-1,TRBJ2-5
TGTGCCAGCAGTGCTTGGGAGGGGTCTGGCTACACCTTC,CASSAWEGSGYTF,-,-,TRBV27,TRBJ1-2
TGTGCCAGCAGGATTACAGGGCTCACAGATACGCAGTATTTT,CASRITGLTDTQYF,-,few,TRBV28,TRBJ2-3
TGTGCCAGCACCGCCTTGGGTGACTATGGCTACACCTTC,CASTALGDYGYTF,-,-,TRBV25-1,TRBJ1-2
TGTGCCAGCAGTTTATTCCACGACAGGGTTTCACCCCTCCACTTT,CASSLFHDRVSPLHF,TRBD1,-,TRBV28,TRBJ1-6
TGTGCCAGCAGTTTTGGGGGACAGCGATATGGCTACACCTTC,CASSFGGQRYGYTF,TRBD1,-,TRBV12-3/TRBV12-4,TRBJ1-2
TGTGCCAGCAGCTGGACAGGGCAGAACACCGGGGAGCTGTTTTTT,CASSWTGQNTGELFF,TRBD1,few,TRBV7-6,TRBJ2-2
TGTGCCAGCAGCCCGGAGCTAGCGGCAGATACGCAGTATTTT,CASSPELAADTQYF,TRBD2,-,TRBV27,TRBJ2-3
TGTGCCAGCAGCCCTGGGGCGTCTAACTATGGCTACACCTTC,CASSPGASNYGYTF,-,few,TRBV27,TRBJ1-2
TGCGCCAGCAGTGAGTTTAAAGGACACGAAGGGATTAACTACGAGCAGTACTTC,CASSEFKGHEGINYEQYF,-,-,TRBV10-1,TRBJ2-7
TGTGCCACCAGTGTACAACTTTCCGGGACAGGGGGCGCAGATACGCAGTATTTT,CATSVQLSGTGGADTQYF,TRBD1,few,TRBV24-1,TRBJ2-3
TGTGCTAGTGGTTTGGGGGCAGGGGGGGCGTATGGCTACACCTTC,CASGLGAGGAYGYTF,TRBD1,-,TRBV12-5,TRBJ1-2
TGCGCCAGCAGCTTGGAGGCAGGGGGATCACCCCTCCACTTT,CASSLEAGGSPLHF,TRBD1,few,TRBV5-1,TRBJ1-6
TGTGCCAGCAGCTTGTCGACTCACGGGGGGGAGCTGTTTTTT,CASSLSTHGGELFF,-,few,TRBV7-9,TRBJ2-2
TGTGCCAGCAGTTTCCAGGGGCTAGGTTCCGGGGAGCTGTTTTTT,CASSFQGLGSGELFF,-,few,TRBV12-3/TRBV12-4,TRBJ2-2
TGTGCCACCAGATCAGGGGTTCCGCGAATGAACACTGAAGCTTTCTTT,CATRSGVPRMNTEAFF,-,few,TRBV24-1,TRBJ1-1
TGTGCCGGCAGTTGGACGGACACCGGGGAGCTGTTTTTT,CAGSWTDTGELFF,-,-,TRBV28,TRBJ2-2
TGTGCCAGCAGCTCTATGGTGGCAGGGGGCGGCCAGCGGGCCGGGGAGCTGTTTTTT,CASSSMVAGGGQRAGELFF,TRBD1,many,TRBV7-9,TRBJ2-2
TGTGCCAGCAGTTTATTCATTTCCCGTGGACAGGGCGTAGAAGATGGCTACACCTTC,CASSLFISRGQGVEDGYTF,TRBD1,few,TRBV28,TRBJ1-2
TGTGCCAGCAGCTTAGCGCGGGAGTGGAACTATGGCTACACCTTC,CASSLAREWNYGYTF,-,-,TRBV7-9,TRBJ1-2
TGTGCCAGCAGCGGGACTGGGAGAAATGAGCAGTTCTTC,CASSGTGRNEQFF,-,few,TRBV7-6,TRBJ2-1
TGTGCCAGCAGTGAATACGGCGGCCGGGTCGCTGAAGCTTTCTTT,CASSEYGGRVAEAFF,-,-,TRBV25-1,TRBJ1-1
TGTGCCAGCACCTCGGACCACAAAGAGACCCAGTACTTC,CASTSDHKETQYF,-,few,TRBV6-1,TRBJ2-5